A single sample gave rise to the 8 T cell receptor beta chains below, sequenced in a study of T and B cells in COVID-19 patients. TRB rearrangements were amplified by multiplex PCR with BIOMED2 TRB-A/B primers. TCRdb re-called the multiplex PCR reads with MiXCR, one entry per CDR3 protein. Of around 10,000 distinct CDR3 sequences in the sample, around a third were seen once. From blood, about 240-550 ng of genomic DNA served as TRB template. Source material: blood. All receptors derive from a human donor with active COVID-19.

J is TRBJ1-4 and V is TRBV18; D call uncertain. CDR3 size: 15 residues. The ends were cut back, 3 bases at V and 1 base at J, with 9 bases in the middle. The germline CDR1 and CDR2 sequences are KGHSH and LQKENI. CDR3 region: CASSPTSETNEKLFF. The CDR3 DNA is TGTGCCAGCTCACCGACCAGTGAAACTAATGAAAAACTGTTTTTT.

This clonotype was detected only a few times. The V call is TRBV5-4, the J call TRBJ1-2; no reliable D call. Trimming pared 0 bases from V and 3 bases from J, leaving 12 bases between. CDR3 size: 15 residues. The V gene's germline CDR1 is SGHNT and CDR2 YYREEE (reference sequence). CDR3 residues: CASSLGSMRDYGYTF. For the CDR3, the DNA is TGTGCCAGCAGCTTGGGTTCAATGAGGGACTATGGCTACACCTTC. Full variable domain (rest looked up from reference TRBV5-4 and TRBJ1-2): ETGVTQSPTHLIKTRGQQVTLRCSSQSGHNTVSWYQQALGQGPQFIFQYYREEENGRGNFPPRFSGLQFPNYSSELNVNALELDDSALYLCASSLGSMRDYGYTFGSGTRLTVV.

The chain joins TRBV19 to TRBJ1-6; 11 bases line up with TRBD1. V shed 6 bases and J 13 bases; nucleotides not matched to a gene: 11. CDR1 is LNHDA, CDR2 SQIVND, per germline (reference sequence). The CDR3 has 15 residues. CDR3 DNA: TGTGCCAGTAGCCAACCTACCGGGACAGGGGGTCCCCTCCACTTT. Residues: CASSQPTGTGGPLHF.

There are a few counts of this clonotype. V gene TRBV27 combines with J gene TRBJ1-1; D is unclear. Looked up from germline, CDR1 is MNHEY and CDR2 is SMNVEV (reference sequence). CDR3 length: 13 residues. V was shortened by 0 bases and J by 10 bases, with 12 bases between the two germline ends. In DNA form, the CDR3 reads TGTGCCAGCAGTTTATCAGCCCGGACGGGAGCTTTCTTT. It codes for CASSLSARTGAFF.

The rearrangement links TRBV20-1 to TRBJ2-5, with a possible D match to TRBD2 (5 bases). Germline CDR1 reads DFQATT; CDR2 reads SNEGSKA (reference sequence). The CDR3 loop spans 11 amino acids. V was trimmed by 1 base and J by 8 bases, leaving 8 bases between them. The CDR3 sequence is CSARVRGTQYF. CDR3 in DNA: TGCAGTGCTAGAGTTCGGGGTACCCAGTACTTC.

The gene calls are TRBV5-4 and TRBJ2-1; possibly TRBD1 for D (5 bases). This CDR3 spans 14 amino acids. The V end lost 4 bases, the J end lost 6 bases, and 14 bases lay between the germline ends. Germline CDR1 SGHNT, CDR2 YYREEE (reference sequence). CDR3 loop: CASSGSSQGNEQFF. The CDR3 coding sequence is TGTGCCAGCAGCGGATCCTCCCAGGGCAATGAGCAGTTCTTC.

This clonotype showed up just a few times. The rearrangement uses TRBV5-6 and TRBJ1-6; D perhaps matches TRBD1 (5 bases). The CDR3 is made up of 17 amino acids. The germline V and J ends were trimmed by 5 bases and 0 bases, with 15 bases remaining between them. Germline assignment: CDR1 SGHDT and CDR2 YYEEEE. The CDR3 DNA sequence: TGTGCCAGCAGGGCAGGGCCGCCAAGCTCCTATAATTCACCCCTCCACTTT. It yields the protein CASRAGPPSSYNSPLHF.

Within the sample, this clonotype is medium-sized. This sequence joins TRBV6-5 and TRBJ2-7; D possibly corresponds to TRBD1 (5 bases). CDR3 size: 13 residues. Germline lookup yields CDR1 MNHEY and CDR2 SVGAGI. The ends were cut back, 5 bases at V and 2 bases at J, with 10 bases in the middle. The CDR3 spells CASSPGIPYEQYF. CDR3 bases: TGTGCCAGCAGTCCAGGGATACCCTACGAGCAGTACTTC.